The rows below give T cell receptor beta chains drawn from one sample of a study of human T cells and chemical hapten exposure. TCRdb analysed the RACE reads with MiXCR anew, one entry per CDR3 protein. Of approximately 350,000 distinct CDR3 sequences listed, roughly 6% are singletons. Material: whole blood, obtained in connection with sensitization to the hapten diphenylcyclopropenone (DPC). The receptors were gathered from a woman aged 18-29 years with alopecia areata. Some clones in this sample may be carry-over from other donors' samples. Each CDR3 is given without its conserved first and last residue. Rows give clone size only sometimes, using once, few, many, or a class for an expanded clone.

ASSYGGRGNIQY,TRBJ2-4,TRBV6-2/TRBV6-3,-
SANRGGDYNEQF,TRBJ2-1,TRBV20-1,-
ASSVTSESTDTQY,TRBJ2-3,TRBV9,-
ASSQHGYNEQF,TRBJ2-1,TRBV4-3,few
AISKTGGSGGAPDTQY,TRBJ2-3,TRBV10-3,many
AISESVGELF,TRBJ2-2,TRBV10-3,many
ASRDREIQPQH,TRBJ1-5,TRBV2,-
ASTSPPARSPLH,TRBJ1-6,TRBV27,-
ASSSRSGAGGGNEQF,TRBJ2-1,TRBV7-8,many
ASSYPQGPGNQPQH,TRBJ1-5,TRBV6-6,many
ASRLESNQPQH,TRBJ1-5,TRBV2,few